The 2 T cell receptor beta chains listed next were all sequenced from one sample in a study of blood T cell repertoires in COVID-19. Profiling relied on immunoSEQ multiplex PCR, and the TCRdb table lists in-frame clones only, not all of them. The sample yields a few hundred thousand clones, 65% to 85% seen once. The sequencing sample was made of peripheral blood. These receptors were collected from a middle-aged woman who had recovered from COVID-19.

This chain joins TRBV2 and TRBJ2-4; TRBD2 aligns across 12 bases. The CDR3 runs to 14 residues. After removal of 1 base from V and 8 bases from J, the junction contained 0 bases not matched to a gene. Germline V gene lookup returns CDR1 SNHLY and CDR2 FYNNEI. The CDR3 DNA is TGTGCCAGCAGTGAAGGACTAGCGGGGGACATTCAGTACTTC. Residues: CASSEGLAGDIQYF.

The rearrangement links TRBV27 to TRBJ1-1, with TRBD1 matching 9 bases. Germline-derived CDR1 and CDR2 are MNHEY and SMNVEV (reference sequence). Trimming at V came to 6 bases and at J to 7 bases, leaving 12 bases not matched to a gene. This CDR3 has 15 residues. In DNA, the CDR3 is TGTGCCAGCAGAGCACCAAAACAGGGGGCCTTTGAAGCTTTCTTT. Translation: CASRAPKQGAFEAFF.